The 28 T cell receptor beta chains below all came from one sample that was sequenced in a study of OX40 agonist ivuxolimab in advanced cancers. The data were produced by immunoSEQ multiplex PCR, yet TCRdb's version contains in-frame clones alone and is incomplete. The data contain some 11,000 clones, approximately 86% of them seen just once; the ten biggest clones take up about 28%. The sequencing used CD4+ or CD8+ T cells sorted from blood, collected in a trial of the OX40 agonist ivuxolimab. The receptors originated from an adult with an advanced solid tumor such as melanoma, head and neck, liver or kidney cancer.

The chain joins TRBV6-5 to TRBJ1-2, with a weak D call TRBD1 (5 bases). Germline V CDR1 and CDR2: MNHEY, SVGAGI. Trimming removed 2 bases from V and 0 bases from J, with 10 bases in between. This CDR3 is 15 amino acids long. CDR3 bases: TGTGCCAGCAGTTACGGCCAGGGATCTAACTATGGCTACACCTTC. Protein sequence: CASSYGQGSNYGYTF.

The chain is built from TRBV27 and TRBJ2-6; D may be TRBD1 (5 bases). Germline V lookup: CDR1 MNHEY, CDR2 SMNVEV (reference sequence). CDR3 length: 19 amino acids. Trimming shortened V by 2 bases and J by 4 bases, and 21 bases separated the two germline ends. The CDR3 protein is CASSLGFETVFSGANVLTF. The CDR3, as DNA: TGTGCCAGCAGTTTAGGGTTCGAGACAGTTTTCTCCGGGGCCAACGTCCTGACTTTC.

The chain uses TRBV11-2 and TRBJ2-7; D gene unclear. This CDR3 is built from 13 residues. The V gene lost 5 bases and the J gene lost 12 bases, with 20 bases spanning the gap. Germline assignment: CDR1 SGHAT and CDR2 FQNNGV. In DNA, the CDR3 is TGTGCCAGCAGCCCCAGCCGGTATAAGGATCTGTACTTC. It is translated as CASSPSRYKDLYF.

This chain links TRBV5-1 with TRBJ1-2; no clear D gene. The V gene lost 1 base and the J gene lost 4 bases, with 11 bases spanning the gap. Germline values: CDR1 SGHRS, CDR2 YFSETQ. The CDR3 spans 14 residues. The CDR3 DNA reads as TGCGCCAGCAGCTTGAATAGGGCGGGCTATGGCTACACCTTC. Protein: CASSLNRAGYGYTF.

The chain joins TRBV30 to TRBJ1-5; D not resolved. This CDR3 comprises 14 residues. Germline values: CDR1 GTSNPN, CDR2 SVGIG (reference sequence). Trimming removed 2 bases from V and 5 bases from J, with 13 bases in between. CDR3 bases: TGTGCCTGGAGTACCCAGGCAGGACATCAGCCCCAGCATTTT. Its translation: CAWSTQAGHQPQHF. Supplemented by reference TRBV30 and TRBJ1-5, the full variable domain reads SQTIHQWPATLVQPVGSPLSLECTVEGTSNPNLYWYRQAAGRGLQLLFYSVGIGQISSEVPQNLSASRPQDRQFILSSKKLLLSDSGFYLCAWSTQAGHQPQHFGDGTRLSIL.

V gene TRBV27 combines with J gene TRBJ1-3, with D perhaps TRBD1 (5 bases). Germline V CDR1 and CDR2: MNHEY, SMNVEV (reference sequence). This CDR3 is 17 amino acids long. Deletions cut 5 bases from V and 3 bases from J, with 20 bases between. This CDR3 is CASSPLRTRFLGNTIYF. The CDR3 DNA is TGTGCCAGCAGTCCCCTCCGGACACGGTTTCTTGGAAACACCATATATTTT.

The chain joins TRBV5-1 to TRBJ2-1, with TRBD1 as a possible D gene (6 bases). Germline CDR1 SGHRS, CDR2 YFSETQ. V was pared by 0 bases and J by 2 bases, with 9 bases between. This CDR3 is built from 15 residues. The CDR3 coding sequence is TGCGCCAGCAGCTTGGGACAGGACCCCTACAATGAGCAGTTCTTC. Encoded protein: CASSLGQDPYNEQFF.

This chain joins TRBV6-4 and TRBJ2-1; D might be TRBD2 (5 bases). CDR1 MRHNA and CDR2 SNTAGT come from the germline V gene. V gave up 2 bases and J gave up 0 bases, with 8 bases separating them. CDR3 size: 15 residues. DNA of the CDR3: TGTGCCAGCAGTGACGGGAGTGGCTCCTACAATGAGCAGTTCTTC. Its protein product is CASSDGSGSYNEQFF.

This clone was picked up one time. CDR3: CAWLADSTDTQYF. CDR3 nucleotide sequence: TGTGCCTGGCTAGCGGATAGCACAGATACGCAGTATTTT. The chain has TRBV30 and TRBJ2-3; 7 positions agree with TRBD2. The CDR3 loop spans 13 amino acids. Germline-derived CDR1 and CDR2 are GTSNPN and SVGIG (reference sequence). V gave up 5 bases and J gave up 0 bases; unmatched junction bases: 2.

The rearrangement uses TRBV29-1 and TRBJ2-1, with D perhaps TRBD1 (5 bases). V was clipped by 4 bases and J by 8 bases, with 18 bases between them. This CDR3 has 14 residues. Germline V gives CDR1 SQVTM, CDR2 ANQGSEA. In nucleotides, the CDR3 is TGCAGCGTTGTACGTAGTCAGGGTGGCGATGAGCAGTTCTTC. The encoded protein is CSVVRSQGGDEQFF.

This clone was detected only once. The V call is TRBV7-9, the J call TRBJ1-1; perhaps TRBD1 as D (5 bases). V lost 4 bases and J 0 bases, leaving 15 bases between the germline ends. The CDR3 loop spans 16 amino acids. The germline gives CDR1 SEHNR, CDR2 FQNEAQ (reference sequence). CDR3 nucleotides: TGTGCCAGCAGCTCCACATTGGGGGGGATGAACACTGAAGCTTTCTTT. Residues: CASSSTLGGMNTEAFF.

The chain recombines TRBV4-1 with TRBJ2-1; D is undetermined. V was pared by 5 bases and J by 6 bases, with 11 bases between. Germline V gene lookup returns CDR1 MGHRA and CDR2 YSYEKL. The CDR3 spans 13 residues. The CDR3 reads CASSLVWGNEQFF. The DNA of the CDR3 is TGCGCCAGCAGCTTGGTGTGGGGCAATGAGCAGTTCTTC.

The gene calls are TRBV11-2 and TRBJ2-6, with 9 bases lining up with TRBD1. V lost 5 bases and J lost 0; bases outside the gene matches: 8. The germline V gene has CDR1 SGHAT and CDR2 FQNNGV. This CDR3 has 18 amino acids. CDR3 amino acids: CASSGGQGIFSGANVLTF. The CDR3 nucleotides read TGTGCCAGCAGCGGGGGACAGGGTATTTTCTCTGGGGCCAACGTCCTGACTTTC. The whole variable domain, remainder taken from reference TRBV11-2 and TRBJ2-6, is EAGVAQSPRYKIIEKRQSVAFWCNPISGHATLYWYQQILGQGPKLLIQFQNNGVVDDSQLPKDRFSAERLKGVDSTLKIQPAKLEDSAVYLCASSGGQGIFSGANVLTFGAGSRLTVL.

V and J are TRBV7-9 and TRBJ2-7; D is undetermined. With 3 bases removed from V and 3 bases from J, the gap between germline ends came to 6 bases. This CDR3 contains 12 residues. Germline CDR1 SEHNR, CDR2 FQNEAQ (reference sequence). CDR3 sequence (DNA): TGTGCCAGCAGCTTTCAGATCTACGAGCAGTACTTC. Amino acids: CASSFQIYEQYF.

This clone was detected once. This chain links TRBV30 with TRBJ1-6; D is unresolved. Trimming cost V 0 bases and J 8 bases, with 11 bases left between them. This CDR3 comprises 14 residues. The germline CDR1 and CDR2 sequences are GTSNPN and SVGIG (reference sequence). CDR3 loop: CAWSVPTAYSPLHF. CDR3 coding DNA: TGTGCCTGGAGTGTACCTACGGCCTATTCACCCCTCCACTTT.

V gene TRBV15 combines with J gene TRBJ2-1; D gene ambiguous. CDR1 LNHNV and CDR2 YYDKDF come from the germline V gene (reference sequence). The CDR3 loop spans 13 amino acids. V was cut by 5 bases and J by 8 bases, with 13 bases left in between. In nucleotides, the CDR3 is TGTGCCACCAGCGCCACTTATTTCGATGAGCAGTTCTTC. Amino acids: CATSATYFDEQFF. Combining the CDR3 with reference TRBV15 and TRBJ2-1 gives the whole variable domain DAMVIQNPRYQVTQFGKPVTLSCSQTLNHNVMYWYQQKSSQAPKLLFHYYDKDFNNEADTPDNFQSRRPNTSFCFLDIRSPGLGDTAMYLCATSATYFDEQFFGPGTRLTVL.

The chain uses TRBV28 and TRBJ2-1; TRBD2 aligns across 10 bases. Germline assignment: CDR1 MDHEN and CDR2 SYDVKM. The CDR3 spans 13 residues. Trimming at V came to 3 bases and at J to 10 bases, leaving 3 bases not matched to a gene. CDR3 DNA: TGTGCCAGCAGTTTCCTAGCGGGAGACGAGCAGTTCTTC. Protein sequence: CASSFLAGDEQFF. The full variable domain, its missing parts supplied by reference TRBV28 and TRBJ2-1, is DVKVTQSSRYLVKRTGEKVFLECVQDMDHENMFWYRQDPGLGLRLIYFSYDVKMKEKGDIPEGYSVSREKKERFSLILESASTNQTSMYLCASSFLAGDEQFFGPGTRLTVL.

The chain combines TRBV7-9 with TRBJ2-7; 8 bases line up with TRBD2. Losses at the gene ends were 5 bases for V and 6 bases for J; bases not matched to a gene: 15. The CDR3 is made up of 16 amino acids. Germline CDR1 reads SEHNR; CDR2 reads FQNEAQ (reference sequence). The CDR3 sequence: CASSPPAGVPRGEQYF. The CDR3 DNA reads as TGTGCCAGCAGCCCGCCAGCGGGAGTCCCACGAGGCGAGCAGTACTTC. The variable domain in full, with the rest retrieved from reference TRBV7-9 and TRBJ2-7, is DTGVSQNPRHKITKRGQNVTFRCDPISEHNRLYWYRQTLGQGPEFLTYFQNEAQLEKSRLLSDRFSAERPKGSFSTLEIQRTEQGDSAMYLCASSPPAGVPRGEQYFGPGTRLTVT.

This chain connects TRBV4-1 to TRBJ2-1; 8 nucleotides align to TRBD2. CDR1 and CDR2 from the germline V gene are MGHRA and YSYEKL. CDR3 length equals 15 residues. Germline trimming cut 0 bases from V and 3 bases from J; bases unmatched to any gene: 1. The CDR3 DNA reads as TGCGCCAGCAGCCAAGATACTAGCGGCTACAATGAGCAGTTCTTC. Its translation is CASSQDTSGYNEQFF.

The gene calls are TRBV28 and TRBJ2-7; TRBD1 aligns across 9 bases. The V gene's germline CDR1 is MDHEN and CDR2 SYDVKM. The CDR3 has 12 amino acids. The trim removed 10 bases at V and 2 bases at J, leaving 3 bases unmatched. This CDR3 is CAIRTGAYEQYF. Here the CDR3 DNA reads TGTGCCATCCGGACAGGGGCCTACGAGCAGTACTTC.

V is TRBV7-9 and J is TRBJ2-7; D is unclear. Germline V CDR1 and CDR2: SEHNR, FQNEAQ (reference sequence). Trimming stripped 5 bases from V and 2 bases from J, with 19 bases between. This CDR3 is 16 amino acids long. The CDR3 loop reads CASSHTGSSNPYEQYF. CDR3 sequence (DNA): TGTGCCAGCAGCCACACGGGCAGCTCCAACCCCTACGAGCAGTACTTC.

V usage is TRBV7-8 and J usage is TRBJ2-1; D is possibly TRBD1 (5 bases). The CDR3 extends over 15 amino acids. Germline CDR1 is SGHVS and CDR2 is FQNEAQ. Trimming took off 1 base at V and 6 bases at J, with 13 bases between the two ends. CDR3 DNA sequence: TGTGCCAGCAGCTTAGATGGGGCCCCGGTCAATGAGCAGTTCTTC. As protein: CASSLDGAPVNEQFF.

The table lists this clone with a count of one. The chain is built from TRBV7-9 and TRBJ2-7; TRBD1 agrees at 7 bases. Trimming cost V 5 bases and J 0 bases; bases outside gene matches: 13. Germline assignment: CDR1 SEHNR and CDR2 FQNEAQ (reference sequence). The CDR3 is 17 amino acids. The CDR3 protein is CASSGYNRDSSSYEQYF. Written as DNA, the CDR3 is TGTGCCAGCAGCGGATATAACCGGGACAGCAGCTCCTACGAGCAGTACTTC.

The V and J genes are TRBV30 and TRBJ2-7; 8 nucleotides align to TRBD2. The CDR3 contains 12 residues. V shed 2 bases, J shed 3 bases, and the junction held 0 bases outside the gene matches. The germline gives CDR1 GTSNPN, CDR2 SVGIG (reference sequence). CDR3 in DNA: TGTGCCTGGAGTCGGGAGGGCTACGAGCAGTACTTC. Protein product: CAWSREGYEQYF.

Note on this clone: Germline is not matched at one junction end, which may reflect a read error. This chain uses TRBV7-3 with TRBJ2-2; tentatively, D is TRBD2 (5 bases). Germline loops: CDR1 SGHTA, CDR2 FQGTGA. The CDR3 is 13 amino acids. DNA for the CDR3: TGTGCCAGCAGCTTACAAGCCACCGGGGAGCTGTCTTTT. Its translation: CASSLQATGELSF.

This clone was seen only once. The rearrangement joins TRBV9 to TRBJ2-3; 7 bases align to TRBD2. Germline CDR1 reads SGDLS; CDR2 reads YYNGEE. J gave up 2 bases and V 0 bases, and 3 bases lay outside the gene matches. There are 15 residues in the CDR3. The CDR3 coding sequence is TGTGCCAGCAGCGTAGGGCTAGCGGACACAGATACGCAGTATTTT. Its protein is CASSVGLADTDTQYF.

The chain is built from TRBV27 and TRBJ2-1; D assignment may be TRBD1 or TRBD2 (6 bases each). Germline loops: CDR1 MNHEY, CDR2 SMNVEV (reference sequence). The CDR3 consists of 12 residues. V was clipped by 1 base and J by 10 bases, with 8 bases between them. The CDR3 protein is CASSLLGGEQFF. CDR3 DNA: TGTGCCAGCAGTTTATTGGGGGGCGAGCAGTTCTTC.

V gene TRBV6-6 combines with J gene TRBJ2-3; D may be TRBD2 (6 bases). The CDR3 extends over 14 amino acids. Germline V gene lookup returns CDR1 MNHNY and CDR2 SVGAGI (reference sequence). V dropped 6 bases and J dropped 4 bases, with 14 bases sitting between them. The CDR3 region has the DNA TGTGCCAGCAGCGACCCTGGAGGGTCAGATACGCAGTATTTT. The encoded protein is CASSDPGGSDTQYF.